A selection of T cell receptor beta chains follows, all from one sample in a study of T cell responses to AZD1222 COVID-19 vaccine. Produced via immunoSEQ multiplex PCR; TCRdb's table is partial and in-frame only. The sample contains roughly 100,000 clones, about 90% of which appear only once. The input for sequencing was peripheral blood, taken on day 0 of AZD1222 vaccination. The origin of the receptors is an adult in good health. The CDR3 runs from the conserved cysteine through the conserved F or W. The D gene is left open where the match is weak. Clone size is given for some rows only: seen once, a few or many times, or a class if the clone is expanded.

TRBJ2-3 TRBV7-9 . TRBD2 CASRNPLAGGTDTQYF TGTGCCAGCAGGAACCCACTAGCGGGGGGGACAGATACGCAGTATTTT
TRBJ2-3 TRBV5-1 . TRBD1 CASSLGTGFTDTQYF TGCGCCAGCAGCTTGGGGACAGGGTTCACAGATACGCAGTATTTT
TRBJ1-2 TRBV6-2/TRBV6-3 . TRBD1 CASSDRVYYGYTF TGTGCCAGCAGCGACAGGGTTTACTATGGCTACACCTTC
TRBJ1-1 TRBV6-5 . . CASSPGQLNTEAFF TGTGCCAGCAGCCCAGGACAACTGAACACTGAAGCTTTCTTT
TRBJ2-3 TRBV7-7 . . CASSLGTLSTDTQYF TGTGCTAGCAGCTTAGGGACGCTAAGCACAGATACGCAGTATTTT
TRBJ2-1 TRBV5-5 . TRBD2 CASSRTSGNVDEQFF TGTGCCAGCAGCCGGACTAGCGGGAATGTCGATGAGCAGTTCTTC
TRBJ1-4 TRBV6-5 . TRBD1 CASKGQPATNEKLFF TGTGCCAGCAAGGGACAGCCTGCGACTAATGAAAAACTGTTTTTT
TRBJ2-3 TRBV3-1/TRBV3-2 . . CASSQENPLPDTQYF TGTGCCAGCAGCCAAGAAAACCCTCTCCCGGATACGCAGTATTTT
TRBJ1-5 TRBV6-2/TRBV6-3 . . CASSYARLQPQHF TGTGCCAGCAGTTACGCCCGGCTTCAGCCCCAGCATTTT
TRBJ1-2 TRBV7-3 . . CASSQDYGDYGYTF TGTGCCAGCAGCCAGGACTATGGGGACTATGGCTACACCTTC
TRBJ1-6 TRBV9 . . CASSVEGSYNSPLHF TGTGCCAGCAGCGTAGAGGGATCCTATAATTCACCCCTCCACTTT
TRBJ2-5 TRBV7-8 . . CASSPSGEETQYF TGTGCCAGCAGCCCTTCCGGGGAAGAGACCCAGTACTTC
TRBJ1-5 TRBV19 . . CASRGLLGSNQPQHF TGTGCCAGTAGAGGTTTATTAGGGAGCAATCAGCCCCAGCATTTT
TRBJ2-3 TRBV27 . TRBD2 CASRASGGTDTQYF TGTGCCAGCAGGGCTAGCGGGGGAACAGATACGCAGTATTTT
TRBJ2-5 TRBV9 . . CASSPRGWETQYF TGTGCCAGCAGCCCCCGGGGTTGGGAGACCCAGTACTTC
TRBJ1-3 TRBV29-1 . . CSAHLAENTIYF TGCAGCGCACATCTGGCGGAAAACACCATATATTTT
TRBJ1-1 TRBV5-4 . . CASSLVGTLTEAFF TGTGCCAGCAGCTTGGTGGGGACCCTCACTGAAGCTTTCTTT
TRBJ2-3 TRBV7-6 . TRBD2 CASSPSGGGGGADTQYF TGTGCCAGCAGCCCCAGTGGGGGAGGCGGGGGGGCAGATACGCAGTATTTT
TRBJ1-1 TRBV19 . . CASSIDGRRAFF TGTGCCAGTAGTATAGACGGCCGCAGAGCTTTCTTT
TRBJ2-7 TRBV15 . . CATSRVSQGDEQYF TGTGCCACCAGCAGAGTTAGTCAGGGCGACGAGCAGTACTTC
TRBJ1-4 TRBV7-3 . . CASSPQSPLSGEKLFF TGTGCCAGCAGCCCACAGTCTCCCCTGAGTGGAGAAAAACTGTTTTTT
TRBJ2-5 TRBV6-6 . TRBD2 CASSPMGLAGGLQETQYF TGTGCCAGCAGTCCGATGGGACTAGCGGGGGGTTTACAAGAGACCCAGTACTTC
TRBJ2-3 TRBV11-3 . . CASSMGLDTDTQYF TGTGCCAGCAGCATGGGACTCGACACAGATACGCAGTATTTT
TRBJ1-6 TRBV27 . TRBD1 CASSLGTGENSPLHF TGTGCCAGCAGTTTAGGGACAGGGGAGAATTCACCCCTCCACTTT
TRBJ2-1 TRBV19 . TRBD1 CASSISGTGAYNEQFF TGTGCCAGTAGTATCTCCGGGACAGGGGCATACAATGAGCAGTTCTTC
TRBJ2-5 TRBV7-9 few TRBD2 CASSFTSGGAETQYF TGTGCCAGCAGCTTTACTAGCGGGGGGGCGGAGACCCAGTACTTC
TRBJ1-4 TRBV9 . TRBD1 CASGRDSRNEKLFF TGTGCCAGCGGGCGGGACAGCCGGAATGAAAAACTGTTTTTT
TRBJ2-2 TRBV19 . . CASIPSTRTGELFF TGTGCCAGTATCCCATCGACCCGCACCGGGGAGCTGTTTTTT
TRBJ2-3 TRBV25-1 . . CASSEFSLTDTQYF TGTGCCAGCAGTGAATTCTCCCTGACAGATACGCAGTATTTT
TRBJ1-5 TRBV27 . . CASSTDSNQPQHF TGTGCCAGCAGCACTGATAGCAATCAGCCCCAGCATTTT
TRBJ1-2 TRBV29-1 . . CSVEGQLRGYGYTF TGCAGCGTTGAAGGGCAACTGAGGGGCTATGGCTACACCTTC
TRBJ2-3 TRBV2 . . CASSVLNWGARDTQYF TGTGCCAGCAGTGTCTTAAACTGGGGGGCTCGAGATACGCAGTATTTT
TRBJ2-7 TRBV7-6 . TRBD2 CASSPGRGPYEQYF TGTGCCAGCAGCCCCGGGAGGGGCCCATACGAGCAGTACTTC
TRBJ2-3 TRBV15 few . CATSRGGGITDTQYF TGTGCCACCAGCAGAGGGGGCGGAATCACAGATACGCAGTATTTT
TRBJ2-2 TRBV13 . . CASSFFRGDGELFF TGTGCCAGCAGCTTTTTCAGGGGTGACGGGGAGCTGTTTTTT
TRBJ2-3 TRBV7-3 . . CASSLRPGPGPDTQYF TGTGCCAGCAGCTTAAGGCCGGGACCCGGACCAGATACGCAGTATTTT
TRBJ1-3 TRBV7-9 . . CASSLGLRGNTIYF TGTGCCAGCAGCTTAGGACTAAGGGGAAACACCATATATTTT
TRBJ2-1 TRBV7-2 . TRBD2 CASTTGLAGVSSYNEQFF TGTGCCAGCACCACCGGACTAGCGGGAGTGAGCTCCTACAATGAGCAGTTCTTC
TRBJ1-2 TRBV4-3 . . CASSHNRGGRDGYTF TGCGCCAGCAGCCATAACCGGGGCGGGAGGGATGGCTACACCTTC
TRBJ1-4 TRBV6-6 . . CASSFMGSTNEKLFF TGTGCCAGCAGTTTCATGGGGTCAACTAATGAAAAACTGTTTTTT
TRBJ1-4 TRBV6-6 few . CASSPVVEVEKLFF TGTGCCAGCTCTCCCGTGGTGGAGGTTGAAAAACTGTTTTTT
TRBJ2-2 TRBV16 . . CASSQWQGAGELFF TGTGCCAGCAGCCAATGGCAGGGCGCCGGGGAGCTGTTTTTT